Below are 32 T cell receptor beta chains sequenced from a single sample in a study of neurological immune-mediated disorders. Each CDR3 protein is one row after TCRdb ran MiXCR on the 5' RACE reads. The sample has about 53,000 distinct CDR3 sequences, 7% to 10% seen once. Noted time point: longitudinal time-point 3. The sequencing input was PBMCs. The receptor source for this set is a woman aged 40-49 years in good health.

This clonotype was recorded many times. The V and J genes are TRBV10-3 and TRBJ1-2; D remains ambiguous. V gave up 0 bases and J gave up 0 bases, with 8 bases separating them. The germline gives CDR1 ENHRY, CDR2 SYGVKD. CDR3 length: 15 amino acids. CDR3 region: CAISESSRSNYGYTF. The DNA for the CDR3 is TGTGCCATCAGTGAGTCTTCCCGGTCTAACTATGGCTACACCTTC.

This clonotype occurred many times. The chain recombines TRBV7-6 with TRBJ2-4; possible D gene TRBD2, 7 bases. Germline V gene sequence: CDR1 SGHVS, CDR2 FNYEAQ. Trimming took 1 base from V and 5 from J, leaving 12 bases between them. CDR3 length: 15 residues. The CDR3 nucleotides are TGTGCCAGCAGCTTAGAGGGGGGGCCCGAAAACATTCAGTACTTC. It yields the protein CASSLEGGPENIQYF.

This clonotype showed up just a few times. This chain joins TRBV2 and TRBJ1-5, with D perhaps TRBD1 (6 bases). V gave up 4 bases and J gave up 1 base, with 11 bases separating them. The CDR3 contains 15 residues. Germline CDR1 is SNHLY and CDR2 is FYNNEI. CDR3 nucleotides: TGTGCCAGCAGTGTAGGGGGAGCGAGCAATCAGCCCCAGCATTTT. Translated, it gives CASSVGGASNQPQHF.

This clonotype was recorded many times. CDR3 DNA sequence: TGCAGTGCGCAGCCCTTGAATAGCGAGCAGTACTTC. This encodes CSAQPLNSEQYF. The rearrangement joins TRBV20-1 to TRBJ2-7; no firm D call. The length of the CDR3 is 12 residues. Germline loops: CDR1 DFQATT, CDR2 SNEGSKA (reference sequence). V was clipped by 6 bases and J by 6 bases, with 15 bases between them.

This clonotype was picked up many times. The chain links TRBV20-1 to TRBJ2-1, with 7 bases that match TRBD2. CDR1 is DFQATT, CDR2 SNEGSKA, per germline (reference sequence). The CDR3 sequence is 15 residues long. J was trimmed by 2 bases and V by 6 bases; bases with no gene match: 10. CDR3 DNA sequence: TGCAGTGCAGGGGAGAGCGGGGCGCCCTACAATGAGCAGTTCTTC. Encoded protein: CSAGESGAPYNEQFF.

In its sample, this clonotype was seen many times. Here the CDR3 DNA reads TGCGCCAGCAGCTTCCCGACTAGCGGAAGACAGGAGACCCAGTACTTC. This sequence encodes CASSFPTSGRQETQYF. V is TRBV5-1 and J is TRBJ2-5, with 9 bases fitting TRBD2. Looked up from germline, CDR1 is SGHRS and CDR2 is YFSETQ. The CDR3 contains 16 residues. Trimming took 2 bases from V and 5 from J; bases not matched to a gene: 10.

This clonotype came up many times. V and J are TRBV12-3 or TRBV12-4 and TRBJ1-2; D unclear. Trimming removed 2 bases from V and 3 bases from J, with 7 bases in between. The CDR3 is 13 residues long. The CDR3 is CASSLMTDYGYTF. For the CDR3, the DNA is TGTGCCAGCAGTTTAATGACGGACTATGGCTACACCTTC.

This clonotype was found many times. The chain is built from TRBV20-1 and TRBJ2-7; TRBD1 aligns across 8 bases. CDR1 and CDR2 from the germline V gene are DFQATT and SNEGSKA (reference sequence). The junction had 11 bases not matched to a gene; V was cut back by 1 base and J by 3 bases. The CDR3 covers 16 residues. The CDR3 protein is CSARGSVGTGFYEQYF. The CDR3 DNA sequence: TGCAGTGCTAGAGGTTCGGTCGGGACAGGTTTCTACGAGCAGTACTTC.

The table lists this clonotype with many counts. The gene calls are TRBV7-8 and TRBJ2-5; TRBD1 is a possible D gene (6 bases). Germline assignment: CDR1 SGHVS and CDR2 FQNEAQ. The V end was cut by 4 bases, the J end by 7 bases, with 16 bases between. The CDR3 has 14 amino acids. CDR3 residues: CASSSGQTKGTQYF. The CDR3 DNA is TGTGCCAGCAGCTCTGGACAGACAAAAGGGACCCAGTACTTC.

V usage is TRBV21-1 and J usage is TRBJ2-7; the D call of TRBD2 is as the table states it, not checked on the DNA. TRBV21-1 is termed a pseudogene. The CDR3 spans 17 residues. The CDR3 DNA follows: TGTGCCAGAAGCAAAGCCCCCATAGACCCGACAGAATACGAGCAGTACTTC. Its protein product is CARSKAPIDPTEYEQYF.

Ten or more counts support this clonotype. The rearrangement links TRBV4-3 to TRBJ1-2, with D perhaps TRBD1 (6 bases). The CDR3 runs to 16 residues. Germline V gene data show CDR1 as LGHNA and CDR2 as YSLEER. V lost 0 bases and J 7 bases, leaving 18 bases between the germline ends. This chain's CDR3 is CASSQDPTGSTAGYTF. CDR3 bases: TGCGCCAGCAGCCAAGATCCAACAGGGAGTACGGCTGGCTACACCTTC.

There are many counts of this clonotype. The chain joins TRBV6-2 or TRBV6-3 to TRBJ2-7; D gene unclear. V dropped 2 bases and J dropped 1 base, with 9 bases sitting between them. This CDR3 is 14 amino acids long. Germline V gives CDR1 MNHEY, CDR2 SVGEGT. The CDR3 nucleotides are TGTGCCAGCAGTTACGGGTCGGAGTCCTACGAGCAGTACTTC. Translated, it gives CASSYGSESYEQYF.

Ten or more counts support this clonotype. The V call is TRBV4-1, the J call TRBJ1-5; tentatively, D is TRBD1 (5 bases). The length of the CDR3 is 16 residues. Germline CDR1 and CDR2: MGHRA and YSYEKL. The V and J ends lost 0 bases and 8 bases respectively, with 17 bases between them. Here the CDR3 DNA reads TGCGCCAGCAGCCAAGATCAGACCAGGGCGGAAAAGCCCCAGCATTTT. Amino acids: CASSQDQTRAEKPQHF.

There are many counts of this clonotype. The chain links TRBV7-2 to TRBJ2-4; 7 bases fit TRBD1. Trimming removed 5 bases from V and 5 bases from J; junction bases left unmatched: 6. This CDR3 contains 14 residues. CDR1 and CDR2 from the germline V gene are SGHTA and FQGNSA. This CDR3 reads CASSPNRGQNIQYF. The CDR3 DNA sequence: TGTGCCAGCAGCCCAAACAGGGGACAAAACATTCAGTACTTC. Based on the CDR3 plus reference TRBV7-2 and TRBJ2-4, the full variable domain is GAGVSQSPSNKVTEKGKDVELRCDPISGHTALYWYRQSLGQGLEFLIYFQGNSAPDKSGLPSDRFSAERTGGSVSTLTIQRTQQEDSAVYLCASSPNRGQNIQYFGAGTRLSVL.

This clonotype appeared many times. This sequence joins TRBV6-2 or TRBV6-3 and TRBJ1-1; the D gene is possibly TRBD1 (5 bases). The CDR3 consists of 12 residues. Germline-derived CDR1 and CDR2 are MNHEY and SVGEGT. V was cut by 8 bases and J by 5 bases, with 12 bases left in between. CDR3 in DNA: TGTGCCAGCCTCGGGGGGGTAACTGAAGCTTTCTTT. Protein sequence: CASLGGVTEAFF.

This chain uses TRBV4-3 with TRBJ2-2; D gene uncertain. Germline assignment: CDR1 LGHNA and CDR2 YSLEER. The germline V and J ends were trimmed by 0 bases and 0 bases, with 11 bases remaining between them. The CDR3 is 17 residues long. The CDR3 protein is CASSQDLIPPNTGELFF. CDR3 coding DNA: TGCGCCAGCAGCCAAGATCTGATACCGCCGAACACCGGGGAGCTGTTTTTT.

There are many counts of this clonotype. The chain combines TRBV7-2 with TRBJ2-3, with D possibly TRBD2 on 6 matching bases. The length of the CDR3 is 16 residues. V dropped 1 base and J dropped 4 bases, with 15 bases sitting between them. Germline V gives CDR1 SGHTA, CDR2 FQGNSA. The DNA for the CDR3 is TGTGCCAGCAGCTTAGTCGACGGGAGAGACGCAGATACGCAGTATTTT. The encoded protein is CASSLVDGRDADTQYF.

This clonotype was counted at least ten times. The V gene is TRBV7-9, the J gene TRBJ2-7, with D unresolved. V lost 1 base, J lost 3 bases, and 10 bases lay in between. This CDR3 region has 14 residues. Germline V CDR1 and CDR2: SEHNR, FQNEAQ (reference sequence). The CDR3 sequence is CASSLGAGVYEQYF. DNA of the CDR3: TGTGCCAGCAGCTTAGGCGCCGGAGTCTACGAGCAGTACTTC.

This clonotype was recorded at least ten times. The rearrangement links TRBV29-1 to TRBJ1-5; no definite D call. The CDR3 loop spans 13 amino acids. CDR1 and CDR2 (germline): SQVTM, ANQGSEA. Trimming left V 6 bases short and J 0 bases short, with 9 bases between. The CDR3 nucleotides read TGCAGCGTCCTCACCGGTAGCAATCAGCCCCAGCATTTT. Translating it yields CSVLTGSNQPQHF.

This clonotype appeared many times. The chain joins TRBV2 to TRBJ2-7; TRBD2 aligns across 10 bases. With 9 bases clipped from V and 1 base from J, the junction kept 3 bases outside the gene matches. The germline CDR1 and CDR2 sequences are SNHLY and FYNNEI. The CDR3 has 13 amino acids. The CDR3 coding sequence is TGTGCCAGAAAACTAGCGGGGTCCTACGAGCAGTACTTC. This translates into CARKLAGSYEQYF.

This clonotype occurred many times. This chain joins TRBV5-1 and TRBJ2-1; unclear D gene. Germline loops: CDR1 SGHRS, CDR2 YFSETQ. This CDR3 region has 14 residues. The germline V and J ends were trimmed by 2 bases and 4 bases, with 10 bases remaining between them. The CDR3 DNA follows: TGCGCCAGCAGCTTAGGGCAGTGGTACAATGAGCAGTTCTTC. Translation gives CASSLGQWYNEQFF.

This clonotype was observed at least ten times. The CDR3 protein is CASTGGSIGANVLTF. The CDR3, as DNA: TGCGCCAGCACTGGGGGGTCGATTGGGGCCAACGTCCTGACTTTC. J is TRBJ2-6 and V is TRBV5-1; TRBD2 is a possible D gene (6 bases). The CDR3 covers 15 residues. Germline lookup yields CDR1 SGHRS and CDR2 YFSETQ. V was shortened by 6 bases and J by 3 bases, with 13 bases between the two germline ends.

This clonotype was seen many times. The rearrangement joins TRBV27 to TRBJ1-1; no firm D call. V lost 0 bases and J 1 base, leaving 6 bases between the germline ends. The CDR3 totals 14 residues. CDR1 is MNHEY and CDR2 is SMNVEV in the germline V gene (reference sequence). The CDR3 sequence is CASSLSRPNTEAFF. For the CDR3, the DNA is TGTGCCAGCAGTTTATCTCGACCGAACACTGAAGCTTTCTTT.

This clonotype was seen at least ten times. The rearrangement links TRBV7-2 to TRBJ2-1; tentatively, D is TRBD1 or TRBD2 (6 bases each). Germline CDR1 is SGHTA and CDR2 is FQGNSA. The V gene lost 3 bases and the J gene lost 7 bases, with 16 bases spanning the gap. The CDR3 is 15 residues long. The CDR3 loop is CASSFYRGARNEQFF. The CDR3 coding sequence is TGTGCCAGCAGCTTTTATAGGGGGGCGAGGAATGAGCAGTTCTTC. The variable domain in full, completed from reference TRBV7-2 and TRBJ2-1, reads GAGVSQSPSNKVTEKGKDVELRCDPISGHTALYWYRQSLGQGLEFLIYFQGNSAPDKSGLPSDRFSAERTGGSVSTLTIQRTQQEDSAVYLCASSFYRGARNEQFFGPGTRLTVL.

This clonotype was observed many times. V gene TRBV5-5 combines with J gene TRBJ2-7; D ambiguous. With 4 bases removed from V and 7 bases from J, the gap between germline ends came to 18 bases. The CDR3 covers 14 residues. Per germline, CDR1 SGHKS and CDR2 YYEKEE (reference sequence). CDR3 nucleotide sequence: TGTGCCAGCAGCCTGGCGCCTCCCGCCGGGGAGCAGTACTTC. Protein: CASSLAPPAGEQYF. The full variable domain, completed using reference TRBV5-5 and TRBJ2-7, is DAGVTQSPTHLIKTRGQQVTLRCSPISGHKSVSWYQQVLGQGPQFIFQYYEKEERGRGNFPDRFSARQFPNYSSELNVNALLLGDSALYLCASSLAPPAGEQYFGPGTRLTVT.

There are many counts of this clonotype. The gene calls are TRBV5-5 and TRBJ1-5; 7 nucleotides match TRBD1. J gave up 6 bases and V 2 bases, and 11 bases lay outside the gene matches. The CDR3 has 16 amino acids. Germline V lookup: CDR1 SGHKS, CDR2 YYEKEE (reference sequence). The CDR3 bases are TGTGCCAGCAGCTTAAGGGTTGGAGGGGGCGTTCAGCCCCAGCATTTT. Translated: CASSLRVGGGVQPQHF.

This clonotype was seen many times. CDR3 residues: CSVEKGPETQYF. CDR3 nucleotides: TGCAGCGTTGAAAAGGGGCCGGAGACCCAGTACTTC. The V call is TRBV29-1, the J call TRBJ2-5; D is possibly TRBD1 (5 bases). Germline CDR1 SQVTM, CDR2 ANQGSEA. Trimming took off 2 bases at V and 5 bases at J, with 9 bases between the two ends. This CDR3 has 12 residues.

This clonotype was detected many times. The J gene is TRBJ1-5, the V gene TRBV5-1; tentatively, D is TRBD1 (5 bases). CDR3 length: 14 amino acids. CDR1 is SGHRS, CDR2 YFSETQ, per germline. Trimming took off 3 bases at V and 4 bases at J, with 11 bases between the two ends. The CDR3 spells CASSSFGGNQPQHF. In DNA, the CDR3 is TGCGCCAGCAGCTCATTCGGGGGAAATCAGCCCCAGCATTTT.

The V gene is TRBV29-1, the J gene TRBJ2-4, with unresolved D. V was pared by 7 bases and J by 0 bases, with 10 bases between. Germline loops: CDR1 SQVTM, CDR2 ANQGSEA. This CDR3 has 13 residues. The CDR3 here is CSASTRAKNIQYF. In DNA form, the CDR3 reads TGCAGCGCCAGCACACGAGCCAAAAACATTCAGTACTTC.

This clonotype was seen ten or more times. The CDR3 protein is CASSLTLGATETQYF. As DNA, the CDR3 is TGTGCCAGCAGCTTAACCCTTGGGGCCACAGAGACCCAGTACTTC. The chain couples TRBV7-8 to TRBJ2-5; a weak D match, TRBD1 (5 bases). CDR3 length: 15 amino acids. Between the trimmed V and J ends, which lost 2 bases and 4 bases, there was a span of 14 bases. Germline values: CDR1 SGHVS, CDR2 FQNEAQ. The full variable domain, with the rest looked up from reference TRBV7-8 and TRBJ2-5, is GAGVSQSPRYKVAKRGQDVALRCDPISGHVSLFWYQQALGQGPEFLTYFQNEAQLDKSGLPSDRFFAERPEGSVSTLKIQRTQQEDSAVYLCASSLTLGATETQYFGPGTRLLVL.

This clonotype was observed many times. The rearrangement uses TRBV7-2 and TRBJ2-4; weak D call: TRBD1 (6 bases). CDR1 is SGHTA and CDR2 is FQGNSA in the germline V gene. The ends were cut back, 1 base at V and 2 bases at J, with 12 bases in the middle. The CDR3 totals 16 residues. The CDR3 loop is CASSLVGGGSKNIQYF. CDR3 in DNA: TGTGCCAGCAGCTTAGTAGGGGGTGGATCCAAAAACATTCAGTACTTC.

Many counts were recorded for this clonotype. CDR3 region: CSVEAGETQYF. CDR3 sequence (DNA): TGCAGCGTTGAGGCGGGAGAGACCCAGTACTTC. The chain uses TRBV29-1 and TRBJ2-5; the D gene is possibly TRBD2 (5 bases). This CDR3 contains 11 residues. Germline V gene lookup returns CDR1 SQVTM and CDR2 ANQGSEA. Between the trimmed V and J ends, which lost 3 bases and 4 bases, there was a span of 6 bases. The full variable domain, in which reference TRBV29-1 and TRBJ2-5 provide the parts outside the CDR3, is SAVISQKPSRDICQRGTSLTIQCQVDSQVTMMFWYRQQPGQSLTLIATANQGSEATYESGFVIDKFPISRPNLTFSTLTVSNMSPEDSSIYLCSVEAGETQYFGPGTRLLVL.